The 2 T cell receptor beta chains presented below share a single source sample, sequenced in a study of CD8 T cells in Susac syndrome (dated by TCRdb to between 2018 and 2020). Library construction relied on the immunoSEQ multiplex PCR assay. RNA was extracted with the RNeasy kit and roughly 0.5 to 1 ug was reverse transcribed using random hexamers. TCRdb redid the processing of the public reads, applying fastp at Q25 and MiXCR, and retained in-frame beta chains. Every distinct CDR3 protein forms one entry, paired with its most common genes and DNA. Here the sample has some 300,000 distinct CDR3 sequences; roughly 84% occur a single time. The leading ten clones occupy 0.095% to 0.14% of the sample. The sample consisted of CD8+ T cells from PBMCs. All receptors come from a human donor with multiple sclerosis.

The chain is built from TRBV28 and TRBJ2-1; TRBD2 matches at 9 bases. CDR3 length: 15 amino acids. V shed 5 bases and J 2 bases; nucleotides not matched to a gene: 4. Per germline, CDR1 MDHEN and CDR2 SYDVKM. The CDR3 reads CASSTGTSTYNEQFF. In DNA form, the CDR3 reads TGTGCCAGCAGTACCGGGACTAGCACCTACAATGAGCAGTTCTTC.

V usage is TRBV7-8 and J usage is TRBJ2-2, with 12 bases fitting TRBD2. The V and J ends lost 5 bases and 7 bases, in that order; junction bases with no gene match: 8. This CDR3 region has 16 residues. Germline V lookup: CDR1 SGHVS, CDR2 FQNEAQ. The chain's CDR3 is CASSTRLAGVVGELFF. CDR3 in DNA: TGTGCCAGCAGCACTCGACTAGCGGGAGTGGTCGGGGAGCTGTTTTTT.